This entry concerns a single TCR beta chain. No cognate antigen has been identified for it. No much larger clone is present one base from it, and per-base qualities are unavailable. This entry belongs to a study of blood T cell repertoires in COVID-19 (dated by TCRdb to between 2020 and 2021). For the wider study: Samples covering the acute and convalescent phases of COVID-19 were provided by collaborators in the United States, Italy and Spain. The prospective study material was composed of cDNA or gDNA derived from T cells, B-cell-depleted T cells, or PBMCs. Deeply sampled blood TCRbeta repertoires from subjects exposed to, actively infected with, or recovered from COVID-19 were included in the dataset. A freely available public database, intended as a resource for researchers studying the immune response to SARS-CoV-2, is where the repertoires were released. Samples came from the ongoing ImmuneRACE study (first 160 participants) plus 1,254 subjects from 6 global collaborators. Sample metadata almost always included a de-identified subject ID, COVID-19 status, age in years and sex. HLA class I and class II types, where available, came from metadata supplied by the sample provider rather than from assay-based typing. On the study overall, not on this receptor specifically: Clinical and demographic metadata were provided uncurated, with the amount varying by source and participant.

Participants in the prospective study were enrolled through a virtual design, were aged about 18 to 100 years, and lived in fewer than 30 United States geographic areas. In the prospective study, cohorts were assigned on the basis of participant-reported clinical history obtained from a screening survey and a study questionnaire. For ImmuneRACE Cohort 3, a participant was defined as recovered based on two consecutive negative NP/OP PCR tests, clearance by a healthcare professional, or resolution of symptoms. Each participant in the prospective study had whole blood, serum and a nasopharyngeal or oropharyngeal swab collected by mobile phlebotomists. Participants in the prospective study had the option to provide additional blood draws and questionnaires over a roughly 2-month period. Prospective study blood samples were shipped either frozen or at room temperature before DNA extraction. The immunoSEQ Assay, a bias-controlled multiplex PCR, was used to amplify TCRbeta CDR3 regions from genomic DNA. In the paper's pipeline: The number of nucleated cells in each sample was estimated from the amplification of reference gene primers within the assay. To quantify the absolute abundance of each unique TCRbeta CDR3 rearrangement, sequence reads were collapsed and filtered. For each sample, productive Simpson clonality was calculated as the square root of Simpson's diversity index across productive rearrangements. TCRdb took this table from immuneACCESS and kept in-frame rearrangements with V and J called. Such tables lack part of the clones; where checked against another copy, unresolved V genes explain under half of the gap, and the rest is unexplained. Clone size and V and J calls were adopted from that table, with D and trimming inferred from the DNA. This sample has 220,000 or so clones in its table, and approximately 85% of those were observed once. Around 1.9% of the sample is in the top ten clones.

Deletion took 6 bases off V and 2 bases off J, with a span of 10 bases between the germline ends. Inclusive of the bounding cysteine and phenylalanine, the CDR3 is 13 residues long. Of all the DNA, just the CDR3 is kept, 39 bases in frame from base 1. CDR1 and CDR2, per the germline V gene (reference sequence), are LNHDA and SQIVND. This chain is built from TRBV19 and TRBJ1-1, and the D gene may be TRBD1, 6 bases matching. The material sequenced was PBMCs or T cells enriched from blood (not recorded which). The sequence was obtained from a woman in her forties or fifties who had recovered from COVID-19. The CDR3 amino acid sequence is: CASRRTDNTEAFF. The base sequence is TGTGCCAGTAGGAGGACAGACAACACTGAAGCTTTCTTT. The reference TRBV19 and TRBJ1-1 proteins fill in what lies around the CDR3, so the full variable domain reads DGGITQSPKYLFRKEGQNVTLSCEQNLNHDAMYWYRQDPGQGLRLIYYSQIVNDFQKGDIAEGYSVSREKKESFPLTVTSAQKNPTAFYLCASRRTDNTEAFFGQGTRLTVV.